Listed below are T cell receptor beta chains from one sample, sequenced in a study of radiotherapy plus CTLA-4 blockade in lung cancer. The table came from immunoSEQ multiplex PCR; TCRdb's copy has only in-frame clones and leaves some out. The sample consists of tens of thousands of clones, over 70% of them appearing once. Material: peripheral blood, obtained from a patient treated with radiotherapy plus ipilimumab. Receptors originate from a human donor with non-small cell lung cancer who had a partial response to radiotherapy plus ipilimumab. Each CDR3 is given with its conserved first and last residue. The order of the fields is clone size, V gene, D gene, J gene, CDR3 protein, CDR3 DNA. A D gene is named only where the DNA matches it firmly. Clone size is stated in some rows and not others, as once, few, many or a class when expanded.

clone_size: .
v_call: TRBV28
d_call: .
j_call: TRBJ1-1
cdr3_aa: CASSLGGGTEAFF
cdr3_nt: TGTGCCAGCAGCCTGGGAGGGGGTACTGAAGCTTTCTTT

clone_size: few
v_call: TRBV6-1
d_call: TRBD1
j_call: TRBJ2-7
cdr3_aa: CASSSGTGDYEQYF
cdr3_nt: TGTGCCAGCAGTTCCGGGACAGGGGACTACGAGCAGTACTTC

clone_size: .
v_call: TRBV5-8
d_call: .
j_call: TRBJ1-2
cdr3_aa: CASSLDPANYGYTF
cdr3_nt: TGTGCCAGCAGCTTGGATCCAGCTAACTATGGCTACACCTTC

clone_size: .
v_call: TRBV5-4
d_call: TRBD2
j_call: TRBJ2-2
cdr3_aa: CASSLPAGGVTGELFF
cdr3_nt: TGTGCCAGCAGCTTGCCCGCGGGGGGGGTCACCGGGGAGCTGTTTTTT

clone_size: .
v_call: TRBV6-4
d_call: .
j_call: TRBJ2-1
cdr3_aa: CASSDSLNTGGSYNEQFF
cdr3_nt: TGTGCCAGCAGTGACTCACTTAACACCGGGGGCTCCTACAATGAGCAGTTCTTC

clone_size: .
v_call: TRBV5-5
d_call: TRBD1
j_call: TRBJ1-3
cdr3_aa: CASSLNRGVGNTIYF
cdr3_nt: TGTGCCAGCAGCTTGAACAGGGGGGTTGGAAACACCATATATTTT

clone_size: .
v_call: TRBV6-7
d_call: .
j_call: TRBJ2-7
cdr3_aa: CASSSQWAGRSPLTWEQYF
cdr3_nt: TGTGCCAGCAGTTCCCAGTGGGCGGGGCGATCTCCCCTTACGTGGGAGCAGTACTTC

clone_size: .
v_call: TRBV6-5
d_call: .
j_call: TRBJ1-1
cdr3_aa: CASSNRADEAFF
cdr3_nt: TGTGCCAGCAGTAACAGGGCGGATGAAGCTTTCTTT

clone_size: .
v_call: TRBV6-5
d_call: .
j_call: TRBJ2-3
cdr3_aa: CASSYLGGTDTQYF
cdr3_nt: TGTGCCAGCAGTTACTTAGGGGGCACAGATACGCAGTATTTT

clone_size: .
v_call: TRBV6-1
d_call: TRBD2
j_call: TRBJ2-1
cdr3_aa: CASGGGPIMGEQFF
cdr3_nt: TGTGCCAGTGGCGGGGGGCCGATCATGGGTGAGCAGTTCTTC

clone_size: .
v_call: TRBV28
d_call: .
j_call: TRBJ1-5
cdr3_aa: CASSYYRAVQPQHF
cdr3_nt: TGTGCCAGCAGTTATTACAGGGCGGTTCAGCCCCAGCATTTT

clone_size: .
v_call: TRBV9
d_call: .
j_call: TRBJ1-2
cdr3_aa: CASSGAGDYGYTF
cdr3_nt: TGTGCCAGCAGCGGGGCAGGGGATTATGGCTACACCTTC

clone_size: once
v_call: TRBV30
d_call: .
j_call: TRBJ2-2
cdr3_aa: CAWSKGYTGELFF
cdr3_nt: TGTGCCTGGAGTAAGGGGTACACCGGGGAGCTGTTTTTT

clone_size: .
v_call: TRBV10-3
d_call: TRBD1
j_call: TRBJ1-1
cdr3_aa: CAISESQGQGNTEAFF
cdr3_nt: TGTGCCATCAGTGAGAGTCAGGGACAGGGGAACACTGAAGCTTTCTTT

clone_size: .
v_call: TRBV5-1
d_call: TRBD1
j_call: TRBJ2-3
cdr3_aa: CASNDRADTQYF
cdr3_nt: TGCGCCAGCAACGACAGGGCAGATACGCAGTATTTT

clone_size: .
v_call: TRBV15
d_call: .
j_call: TRBJ1-6
cdr3_aa: CATSDHGGRSYNSPLHF
cdr3_nt: TGTGCCACCAGCGACCACGGGGGGAGGTCCTATAATTCACCCCTCCACTTT

clone_size: .
v_call: TRBV2
d_call: .
j_call: TRBJ1-2
cdr3_aa: CASDRNYGYTF
cdr3_nt: TGTGCCAGCGACAGGAACTATGGCTACACCTTC

clone_size: .
v_call: TRBV6-5
d_call: .
j_call: TRBJ1-4
cdr3_aa: CASSYRGDNEKLFF
cdr3_nt: TGTGCCAGCAGTTACAGGGGTGATAATGAAAAACTGTTTTTT

clone_size: .
v_call: TRBV6-6
d_call: TRBD1
j_call: TRBJ2-2
cdr3_aa: CASSYLGQGAGELFF
cdr3_nt: TGTGCCAGCAGTTACTTGGGACAGGGGGCCGGGGAGCTGTTTTTT

clone_size: .
v_call: TRBV5-1
d_call: .
j_call: TRBJ2-7
cdr3_aa: CASSLEQGGKDEQYF
cdr3_nt: TGCGCCAGCAGCTTGGAGCAGGGGGGAAAGGACGAGCAGTACTTC

clone_size: .
v_call: TRBV28
d_call: TRBD2
j_call: TRBJ2-2
cdr3_aa: CASSLSPLAGGLVRTGELFF
cdr3_nt: TGTGCCAGCAGTTTATCTCCACTAGCGGGGGGGCTAGTTCGCACCGGGGAGCTGTTTTTT

clone_size: .
v_call: TRBV7-2
d_call: .
j_call: TRBJ2-2
cdr3_aa: CASRRGQNTGELFF
cdr3_nt: TGTGCCAGCAGGCGGGGGCAAAACACCGGGGAGCTGTTTTTT

clone_size: .
v_call: TRBV27
d_call: .
j_call: TRBJ1-6
cdr3_aa: CASSLSAVEGGRSPLHF
cdr3_nt: TGTGCCAGCAGTTTATCGGCGGTAGAAGGGGGTCGCTCACCCCTCCACTTT

clone_size: .
v_call: TRBV5-1
d_call: TRBD1
j_call: TRBJ1-2
cdr3_aa: CASSFLGQGSYGYTF
cdr3_nt: TGCGCCAGCAGCTTTCTTGGACAGGGTTCCTATGGCTACACCTTC

clone_size: .
v_call: TRBV5-1
d_call: .
j_call: TRBJ2-7
cdr3_aa: CASSWGVRRDEQYF
cdr3_nt: TGCGCCAGCAGCTGGGGGGTACGCAGGGACGAGCAGTACTTC

clone_size: .
v_call: TRBV2
d_call: TRBD1
j_call: TRBJ2-2
cdr3_aa: CASSEGGTGTGELFF
cdr3_nt: TGTGCCAGCAGTGAAGGCGGGACAGGGACCGGGGAGCTGTTTTTT

clone_size: .
v_call: TRBV10-3
d_call: .
j_call: TRBJ2-7
cdr3_aa: CAIKRPGDFYEQYF
cdr3_nt: TGTGCCATCAAGAGGCCGGGGGATTTCTACGAGCAGTACTTC

clone_size: .
v_call: TRBV2
d_call: .
j_call: TRBJ2-3
cdr3_aa: CASSDGPELDTQYF
cdr3_nt: TGTGCCAGCAGTGATGGGCCAGAGCTAGATACGCAGTATTTT

clone_size: .
v_call: TRBV6-1
d_call: .
j_call: TRBJ2-1
cdr3_aa: CASTPPGSKGVEQFF
cdr3_nt: TGTGCCAGCACGCCCCCAGGGTCAAAGGGGGTTGAGCAGTTCTTC

clone_size: few
v_call: TRBV11-2
d_call: TRBD1
j_call: TRBJ2-5
cdr3_aa: CASSLDSGTEGETQYF
cdr3_nt: TGTGCCAGCAGCTTAGATTCCGGGACAGAGGGGGAGACCCAGTACTTC

clone_size: .
v_call: TRBV5-4
d_call: TRBD1
j_call: TRBJ1-4
cdr3_aa: CASSLGRQGVNEKLFF
cdr3_nt: TGTGCCAGCAGCTTGGGACGACAGGGGGTTAATGAAAAACTGTTTTTT

clone_size: .
v_call: TRBV7-2
d_call: TRBD2
j_call: TRBJ2-1
cdr3_aa: CASSGPGTSGGYNEQFF
cdr3_nt: TGTGCCAGCAGCGGACCCGGGACTAGCGGGGGCTACAATGAGCAGTTCTTC

clone_size: .
v_call: TRBV7-3
d_call: TRBD1
j_call: TRBJ2-1
cdr3_aa: CASSLGRTGQGVNEQFF
cdr3_nt: TGTGCCAGCAGCTTGGGGAGAACGGGACAGGGTGTGAATGAGCAGTTCTTC

clone_size: .
v_call: TRBV2
d_call: .
j_call: TRBJ2-7
cdr3_aa: CASSSSYEQYF
cdr3_nt: TGTGCCAGCAGTTCGTCCTACGAGCAGTACTTC

clone_size: .
v_call: TRBV5-1
d_call: .
j_call: TRBJ1-4
cdr3_aa: CASSLGSGGGNEKLFF
cdr3_nt: TGCGCCAGCAGCTTGGGGTCCGGGGGAGGGAATGAAAAACTGTTTTTT

clone_size: .
v_call: TRBV19
d_call: TRBD2
j_call: TRBJ2-4
cdr3_aa: CASSRGTGGNIQYF
cdr3_nt: TGTGCCAGTAGTAGGGGGACGGGAGGGAACATTCAGTACTTC

clone_size: .
v_call: TRBV6-5
d_call: TRBD1
j_call: TRBJ2-7
cdr3_aa: CASSYRQGTYEQYF
cdr3_nt: TGTGCCAGCAGTTATCGACAGGGGACCTACGAGCAGTACTTC

clone_size: .
v_call: TRBV9
d_call: .
j_call: TRBJ2-2
cdr3_aa: CASSVTGTGELFF
cdr3_nt: TGTGCCAGCAGCGTAACGGGAACCGGGGAGCTGTTTTTT

clone_size: once
v_call: TRBV27
d_call: .
j_call: TRBJ1-1
cdr3_aa: CASSPTWGLNTEAFF
cdr3_nt: TGTGCCAGCAGTCCCACGTGGGGGCTGAACACTGAAGCTTTCTTT

clone_size: .
v_call: TRBV6-6
d_call: .
j_call: TRBJ2-5
cdr3_aa: CASSYGGGEGETQYF
cdr3_nt: TGTGCCAGCAGTTACGGAGGCGGGGAAGGGGAGACCCAGTACTTC

clone_size: .
v_call: TRBV6-1
d_call: .
j_call: TRBJ1-6
cdr3_aa: CASSKTGSPLHF
cdr3_nt: TGTGCCAGCAGCAAAACCGGTTCACCCCTCCACTTT

clone_size: few
v_call: TRBV12-5
d_call: .
j_call: TRBJ1-4
cdr3_aa: CASGHGDMIEKLFF
cdr3_nt: TGTGCTAGTGGCCACGGGGACATGATCGAAAAACTGTTTTTT

clone_size: .
v_call: TRBV7-3
d_call: .
j_call: TRBJ2-5
cdr3_aa: CASSSQGQETQYF
cdr3_nt: TGTGCCAGCAGCTCCCAGGGCCAAGAGACCCAGTACTTC